Below, 12 T cell receptor beta chains from the same sample are listed, as sequenced in a study of cytomegalovirus exposure and HLA in healthy donors. Repertoires were generated with immunoSEQ multiplex PCR, while TCRdb's copy carries only in-frame clones and drops some. The data hold 90,000 to 150,000 clones, with more than 75% observed a single time. The sequencing sample was made of PBMCs. These receptors originate from a man younger than 35 in good health and CMV-seronegative.

This clone was counted once. V gene TRBV30 combines with J gene TRBJ1-1; 8 bases are a match to TRBD1. The germline gives CDR1 GTSNPN, CDR2 SVGIG (reference sequence). The V segment lost 5 bases and the J segment 6 bases; nucleotides outside the gene matches: 14. CDR3 length: 15 amino acids. In DNA form, the CDR3 reads TGTGCCTGGGTAGACCCCACAGGGGGAAAGGCTGAAGCTTTCTTT. It is translated as CAWVDPTGGKAEAFF. Looking up the rest from reference TRBV30 and TRBJ1-1 gives the full variable domain: SQTIHQWPATLVQPVGSPLSLECTVEGTSNPNLYWYRQAAGRGLQLLFYSVGIGQISSEVPQNLSASRPQDRQFILSSKKLLLSDSGFYLCAWVDPTGGKAEAFFGQGTRLTVV.

This chain uses TRBV11-2 with TRBJ2-2, with D possibly TRBD1 on 6 matching bases. V gave up 5 bases and J gave up 4 bases, with 17 bases separating them. Germline assignment: CDR1 SGHAT and CDR2 FQNNGV. The CDR3 is 16 amino acids. The CDR3 bases are TGTGCCAGCAGCCTAGTGACAGGTAGATTCACCGGGGAGCTGTTTTTT. Translating it yields CASSLVTGRFTGELFF.

The V and J genes are TRBV4-2 and TRBJ2-7; 8 bases are a match to TRBD2. From germline, CDR1 is LGHNA and CDR2 YNFKEQ. V lost 1 base to trimming and J lost 1 base; unmatched junction nucleotides: 3. The CDR3 runs to 15 residues. CDR3 DNA sequence: TGTGCCAGCAGCCAAGCAAGCGGGAGATCCTACGAGCAGTACTTC. The encoded protein is CASSQASGRSYEQYF.

The chain is built from TRBV7-9 and TRBJ2-1; TRBD2 matches at 11 bases. CDR3 length: 15 amino acids. Looked up from germline, CDR1 is SEHNR and CDR2 is FQNEAQ (reference sequence). V was pared by 5 bases and J by 5 bases, with 5 bases of the junction left unmatched. The CDR3 DNA reads TGTGCCAGCAGCCCTACTAGCGGGGGCAACAATGAGCAGTTCTTC. Translated, it gives CASSPTSGGNNEQFF. The full variable domain, rest sourced from reference TRBV7-9 and TRBJ2-1, is DTGVSQNPRHKITKRGQNVTFRCDPISEHNRLYWYRQTLGQGPEFLTYFQNEAQLEKSRLLSDRFSAERPKGSFSTLEIQRTEQGDSAMYLCASSPTSGGNNEQFFGPGTRLTVL.

This rearrangement joins TRBV29-1 to TRBJ2-7, with D possibly being TRBD2 (5 bases). This CDR3 is 13 amino acids long. Germline values: CDR1 SQVTM, CDR2 ANQGSEA. V gave up 4 bases and J gave up 7 bases, with 17 bases separating them. The CDR3 sequence: CSVGATGSGEQYF. The CDR3 nucleotides read TGCAGCGTTGGCGCCACGGGGTCGGGTGAGCAGTACTTC.

The chain combines TRBV6-1 with TRBJ1-1, with D tentatively TRBD1 (5 bases). The germline V and J ends were trimmed by 3 bases and 4 bases, with 12 bases remaining between them. Per germline, CDR1 MNHNS and CDR2 SASEGT. The CDR3 runs 14 residues. As DNA, the CDR3 is TGTGCCAGCAGTGAGCAGGGCGTCAGCACTGAAGCTTTCTTT. It specifies CASSEQGVSTEAFF.

This clone was seen only once. The gene calls are TRBV7-8 and TRBJ2-3; 8 bases match TRBD2. V shed 5 bases, J shed 5 bases, and the junction held 6 bases outside the gene matches. There are 14 residues in the CDR3. In germline, CDR1 is SGHVS, CDR2 FQNEAQ. The CDR3 sequence: CASSPETSVDTQYF. CDR3 coding DNA: TGTGCCAGCAGCCCGGAGACTAGCGTAGATACGCAGTATTTT. Looking up the rest from reference TRBV7-8 and TRBJ2-3 gives the full variable domain: GAGVSQSPRYKVAKRGQDVALRCDPISGHVSLFWYQQALGQGPEFLTYFQNEAQLDKSGLPSDRFFAERPEGSVSTLKIQRTQQEDSAVYLCASSPETSVDTQYFGPGTRLTVL.

J is TRBJ2-5 and V is TRBV2; 9 bases line up with TRBD2. The length of the CDR3 is 15 residues. Germline V CDR1 and CDR2: SNHLY, FYNNEI. Losses at the gene ends were 3 bases for V and 2 bases for J; bases not matched to a gene: 4. CDR3 in DNA: TGTGCCAGCAGTGAGGCGGGGGGGCCACAAGAGACCCAGTACTTC. It translates to CASSEAGGPQETQYF.

This rearrangement joins TRBV27 to TRBJ2-7; TRBD1 is a possible D gene (6 bases). The CDR3 consists of 16 residues. V shed 8 bases and J shed 4 bases, with 24 bases lying between them. Germline V gene data show CDR1 as MNHEY and CDR2 as SMNVEV (reference sequence). CDR3 coding DNA: TGTGCCAGCTCCGGCCAGGGGCCAGGGGAATTATACGAGCAGTACTTC. Translation: CASSGQGPGELYEQYF.

The chain recombines TRBV9 with TRBJ1-4; D is ambiguous. Trimming cost V 0 bases and J 0 bases, with 12 bases left between them. Germline V gene sequence: CDR1 SGDLS, CDR2 YYNGEE. This CDR3 has 17 amino acids. The CDR3 DNA sequence: TGTGCCAGCAGCGTAGCTGGAGGGTATGCAACTAATGAAAAACTGTTTTTT. It translates to CASSVAGGYATNEKLFF.

The chain is built from TRBV5-4 and TRBJ2-7, with 9 nucleotides matching TRBD2. Germline assignment: CDR1 SGHNT and CDR2 YYREEE (reference sequence). J lost 4 bases, V lost 0 bases, and 14 bases had no gene match. The CDR3 is 18 residues long. The CDR3 is CASSLGGVVSGGTYEQYF. CDR3 nucleotide sequence: TGTGCCAGCAGCTTGGGTGGGGTCGTTAGCGGGGGAACTTACGAGCAGTACTTC.

The chain carries TRBV9 and TRBJ2-1; 13 nucleotides agree with TRBD2. The CDR3 totals 16 residues. Germline CDR1 SGDLS, CDR2 YYNGEE. V was clipped by 4 bases and J by 7 bases; unmatched bases: 8. The CDR3 nucleotides are TGTGCCAGCAGCCCCCGGGGACTAGCGGGAAGTAATGAGCAGTTCTTC. This codes for CASSPRGLAGSNEQFF.